A selection of T cell receptor beta chains follows, all from one sample in a study of CD8 T cells in Susac syndrome. TCRdb independently ran MiXCR on the immunoSEQ multiplex PCR reads; one entry per CDR3 protein. The top ten hold about 0.52% of the sample, which has about 77,000 distinct CDR3 sequences, roughly 91% seen once. Input material: CD4+ T cells from PBMCs. These receptors originate from a human donor with Susac syndrome. CDR3s include the opening cysteine and the closing phenylalanine or tryptophan. A D gene is named only where the DNA matches it firmly. Not all rows give a size; the values are once, few, many and, for expanded clones, a class.

TRBD2 | TRBJ2-3 | TRBV9 | . | CASSALAGVTDTQYF | TGTGCCAGCAGCGCCCTGGCGGGAGTCACAGATACGCAGTATTTT
. | TRBJ2-1 | TRBV10-3 | . | CANGGQYNEQFF | TGTGCCAACGGTGGACAGTACAATGAGCAGTTCTTC
. | TRBJ1-1 | TRBV6-5 | . | CASSYSSGEGNTEAFF | TGTGCCAGCAGTTACTCATCAGGGGAAGGGAACACTGAAGCTTTCTTT
TRBD1 | TRBJ1-2 | TRBV29-1 | . | CSVRTGVGYTF | TGCAGCGTACGGACAGGGGTCGGGTACACCTTC
. | TRBJ2-3 | TRBV5-1 | once | CASSFLATSTDTQYF | TGCGCCAGCAGCTTCCTAGCGACTAGCACAGATACGCAGTATTTT
TRBD2 | TRBJ2-5 | TRBV7-2 | . | CASSFLGLAGEETQYF | TGTGCCAGCAGCTTTCTGGGACTAGCGGGGGAAGAGACCCAGTACTTC
TRBD1 | TRBJ1-1 | TRBV29-1 | once | CSGTGSLFWSTEAFF | TGCAGCGGGACAGGGTCCCTCTTTTGGAGCACTGAAGCTTTCTTT
. | TRBJ2-3 | TRBV20-1 | . | CSASSWETDTQYF | TGCAGTGCTAGTAGTTGGGAAACAGATACGCAGTATTTT
TRBD1 | TRBJ2-6 | TRBV7-2 | . | CASSLGAGGSGANVLTF | TGTGCCAGCAGCTTGGGGGCAGGGGGCTCTGGGGCCAACGTCCTGACTTTC
TRBD1 | TRBJ1-1 | TRBV20-1 | . | CSRGRNTEAFF | TGCTCCAGGGGGAGGAACACTGAAGCTTTCTTT
. | TRBJ2-1 | TRBV20-1 | . | CSAREEGLGGSYNEQFF | TGCAGTGCTAGAGAAGAGGGGCTGGGGGGCTCCTACAATGAGCAGTTCTTC
. | TRBJ1-5 | TRBV7-2 | . | CASSLRQFGQPQHF | TGTGCCAGCAGCTTACGACAGTTTGGTCAGCCCCAGCATTTT
. | TRBJ2-7 | TRBV7-2 | . | CASSLDRLYEQYF | TGTGCCAGCAGCTTAGACAGACTCTACGAGCAGTACTTC
TRBD2 | TRBJ2-1 | TRBV5-1 | . | CASSTSGTSLYNEQFF | TGCGCCAGCAGCACCTCCGGGACTAGCCTATACAATGAGCAGTTCTTC
. | TRBJ2-1 | TRBV6-5 | . | CASSYEGGSYNEQFF | TGTGCCAGCAGTTATGAGGGCGGGTCCTACAATGAGCAGTTCTTC
. | TRBJ1-6 | TRBV14 | . | CASSRLGGKGSPLHF | TGTGCCAGCAGCCGATTAGGGGGGAAGGGATCACCCCTCCACTTT
. | TRBJ1-1 | TRBV12-3/TRBV12-4 | . | CASSSWQRNTEAFF | TGTGCCAGCAGCTCATGGCAGAGGAACACTGAAGCTTTCTTT